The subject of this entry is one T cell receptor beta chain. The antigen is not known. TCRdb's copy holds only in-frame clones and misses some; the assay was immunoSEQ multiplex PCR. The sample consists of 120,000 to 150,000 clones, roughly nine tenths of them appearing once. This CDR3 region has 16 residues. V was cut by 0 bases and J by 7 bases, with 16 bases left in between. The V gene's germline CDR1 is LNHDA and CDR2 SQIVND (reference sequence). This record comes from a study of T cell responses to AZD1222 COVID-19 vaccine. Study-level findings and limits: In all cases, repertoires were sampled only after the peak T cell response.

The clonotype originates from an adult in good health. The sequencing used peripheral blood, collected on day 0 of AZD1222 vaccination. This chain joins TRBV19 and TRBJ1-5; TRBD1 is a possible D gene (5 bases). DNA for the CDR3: TGTGCCAGTAGTATAGATCCTTCCAGGGACGGGCAGCCCCAGCATTTT. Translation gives CASSIDPSRDGQPQHF. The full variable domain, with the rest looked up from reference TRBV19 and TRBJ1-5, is DGGITQSPKYLFRKEGQNVTLSCEQNLNHDAMYWYRQDPGQGLRLIYYSQIVNDFQKGDIAEGYSVSREKKESFPLTVTSAQKNPTAFYLCASSIDPSRDGQPQHFGDGTRLSIL.